The source of this TCR beta chain is a study of neurological immune-mediated disorders. Study conclusions and caveats: The most TCR clonal expansion was seen in HTLV-1-associated myelopathy, whereas the least was seen in multiple sclerosis, below the level in healthy controls.

This clonotype was detected only once. Antigen specificity is unknown. Germline V gene lookup returns CDR1 SEHNR and CDR2 FQNEAQ (reference sequence). With 5 bases removed from V and 2 bases from J, the gap between germline ends came to 10 bases. The CDR3 runs 13 residues. The authors produced cDNA by 5'RACE using 10-nucleotide random UMIs. TCRdb independently ran MiXCR on the 5' RACE reads; one entry per CDR3 protein. This sample carries tens of thousands of distinct CDR3 sequences, 10% of them seen once, and the ten largest clones take around 20%. The specimen was PBMCs. This sequence was found in a woman aged 40-49 years with HTLV-1-associated myelopathy (HAM/TSP). The rearrangement joins TRBV7-9 to TRBJ2-7; possible D gene TRBD1, 5 bases. The CDR3 DNA reads TGTGCCAGCAGCAGAGACAGTGCCTACGAGCAGTACTTC. Its translation: CASSRDSAYEQYF.